The sequence of this T cell receptor (beta chain) was determined in a study of CDR3 diversity in severe acne (dated by TCRdb to the late 2010s). The library relied on PCR. Sequencing was carried out with an Illumina HiSeq 2000. The public reads were run again by TCRdb, first through fastp at Q25 and then through MiXCR, and only productive beta chains were kept. Duplicate CDR3 protein sequences are folded into a single record with the most common DNA and genes. The sample table holds some 90,000 distinct CDR3 sequences, of which about 49% were seen once. The ten largest clonotypes hold roughly 12% of the sample. Remarks on this clonotype: Its specific antigen is unknown. One junction end does not reproduce the germline sequence, and a read error may be involved.

Taken from the germline V gene, the CDR1 and CDR2 loops are SGHDN and FVKESK. Spanning cysteine to phenylalanine, the CDR3 consists of 14 amino acids. The kept DNA is CDR3 alone, 42 bases in frame from the first base. This receptor was identified in a male donor with severe acne vulgaris. The receptor chain draws on TRBV14 and TRBJ1-2; the D gene is unclear. The sequenced material came from blood. The CDR3 protein: CASNQVLRPEGYTF. At the DNA level, the sequence is TGTGCCAGCAACCAAGTTTTACGGCCCGAAGGCTACACCTTC.